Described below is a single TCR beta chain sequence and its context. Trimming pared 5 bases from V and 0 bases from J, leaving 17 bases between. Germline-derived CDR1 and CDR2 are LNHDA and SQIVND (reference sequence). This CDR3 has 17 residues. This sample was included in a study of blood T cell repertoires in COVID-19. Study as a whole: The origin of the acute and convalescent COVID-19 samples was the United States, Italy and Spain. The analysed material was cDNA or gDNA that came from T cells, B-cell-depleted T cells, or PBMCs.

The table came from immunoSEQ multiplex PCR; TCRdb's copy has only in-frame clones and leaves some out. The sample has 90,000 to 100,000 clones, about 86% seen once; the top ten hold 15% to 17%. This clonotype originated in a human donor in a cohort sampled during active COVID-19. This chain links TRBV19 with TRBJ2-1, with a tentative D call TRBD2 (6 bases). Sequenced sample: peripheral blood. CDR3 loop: CASSPGLFSSSYNEQFF. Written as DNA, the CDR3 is TGTGCCAGTAGTCCGGGACTCTTTTCGAGCTCCTACAATGAGCAGTTCTTC. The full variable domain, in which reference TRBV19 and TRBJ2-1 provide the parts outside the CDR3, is DGGITQSPKYLFRKEGQNVTLSCEQNLNHDAMYWYRQDPGQGLRLIYYSQIVNDFQKGDIAEGYSVSREKKESFPLTVTSAQKNPTAFYLCASSPGLFSSSYNEQFFGPGTRLTVL.